The next 3 T cell receptor beta chains were all read from a single sample in a study of shared clonotypes between healthy human individuals. TCRdb's copy holds only in-frame clones and misses some; the assay was immunoSEQ multiplex PCR. The top ten hold 9.5% to 15% of the sample, which has about 460,000 clones, more than 70% seen once. Specimen: PBMCs. The receptors derive from a middle-aged woman in good health. Some clones in this sample may be carry-over from other donors' samples.

CDR3 protein: CASSHRGPAEQYF. The CDR3 DNA reads as TGTGCCAGCAGCCACAGGGGGCCGGCCGAGCAGTACTTC. The chain combines TRBV5-6 with TRBJ2-7; 9 bases line up with TRBD1. The V gene's germline CDR1 is SGHDT and CDR2 YYEEEE. The J segment lost 6 bases and the V segment lost 4 bases, leaving 5 bases of the junction unmatched. The CDR3 has 13 amino acids.

V usage is TRBV28 and J usage is TRBJ2-7, with 12 bases fitting TRBD1. Germline V gene data show CDR1 as MDHEN and CDR2 as SYDVKM. V shed 5 bases, J shed 1 base, and the junction held 15 bases outside the gene matches. This CDR3 is built from 19 residues. For the CDR3, the DNA is TGTGCCAGCAGTCGCTGGGACAGGGGGCTAACCCTGCGGTCCTACGAGCAGTACTTC. Its translation is CASSRWDRGLTLRSYEQYF.

V is TRBV29-1 and J is TRBJ2-7, with 9 bases matching TRBD1. This CDR3 region has 13 residues. Per the germline V gene, CDR1 is SQVTM and CDR2 is ANQGSEA. The V segment lost 2 bases and the J segment 3 bases; nucleotides outside the gene matches: 2. The CDR3 coding sequence is TGCAGCGTTGAAAGGGGACAGGGCTACGAGCAGTACTTC. Translating it yields CSVERGQGYEQYF.